Listed below are T cell receptor beta chains from one sample, sequenced in a study of blood T cells in healthy people across ages. TCRdb re-derived calls from the 5' RACE reads in MiXCR, one entry per CDR3 protein. The sample consists of around 1.5 million distinct CDR3 sequences, 40% to 50% of them appearing once. The sequencing sample was made of blood. Receptors were obtained from a woman younger than 30 in good health. The CDR3 runs from the conserved cysteine through the conserved F or W. A D gene is named only where the DNA matches it firmly. For some rows the clone size is stated as once, few or many, or as a class when expanded; others skip it.

TRBJ2-3	TRBV12-3/TRBV12-4	TRBD2	NA	TGTGCCAGCAGTTCTCTAGCGGGAGGGTCTAGCGCAGATACGCAGTATTTT	CASSSLAGGSSADTQYF
TRBJ2-1	TRBV7-2	TRBD2	few	TGTGCCAGCAGCGCGCGAACTAGCGGTTACAATGAGCAGTTCTTC	CASSARTSGYNEQFF
TRBJ2-1	TRBV5-1	TRBD2	NA	TGCGCCAGCAGCTTGACTAGCGGGAGTGATGAGCAGTTCTTC	CASSLTSGSDEQFF
TRBJ1-1	TRBV9	NA	NA	TGTGCCAGCAGCGTAGCCCCTAGTACAGAGAGTGAAGCTTTCTTT	CASSVAPSTESEAFF
TRBJ1-2	TRBV12-5	TRBD1	few	TGTGCTAGTGGTTTGGGGACAGGGGACTATGGCTACACCTTC	CASGLGTGDYGYTF
TRBJ1-1	TRBV27	NA	NA	TGTGCCAGCAGGCTAACAGGGACCCCTGAAGCTTTCTTT	CASRLTGTPEAFF
TRBJ1-2	TRBV2	TRBD1	few	TGTGCCAGCTGGACAGGGGCTGACTATGGCTACACCTTC	CASWTGADYGYTF
TRBJ2-3	TRBV3-1	NA	once	TGTGCCAGCAGCCAAGGGCTAGCCTTTAGCACAGATACGCAGTATTTT	CASSQGLAFSTDTQYF
TRBJ1-3	TRBV3-1	TRBD1	NA	TGTGCCAGCAGCCACCCCCGGACAGGGACTGGAAACACCATATATTTT	CASSHPRTGTGNTIYF
TRBJ2-7	TRBV7-2	NA	few	TGTGCCAGCAGCGGACGGGACCTCGCCTACGAGCAGTACTTC	CASSGRDLAYEQYF
TRBJ2-5	TRBV5-5	TRBD2	NA	TGTGCCAGCATCTCGAGCGGGAGGGCCGTAGAGACCCAGTACTTC	CASISSGRAVETQYF
TRBJ2-3	TRBV7-6	NA	NA	TGTGCCAGCAGCTTAGATCGGACGGCGAGCACAGATACGCAGTATTTT	CASSLDRTASTDTQYF
TRBJ1-4	TRBV11-2	NA	few	TGTGCCAGCAGCCTAGGGAGGTCTAATGAAAAACTGTTTTTT	CASSLGRSNEKLFF
TRBJ2-7	TRBV14	NA	few	TGTGCCAGCAGCCAAGGAGGGGGGGACCAGTACTTC	CASSQGGGDQYF
TRBJ2-7	TRBV20-1	NA	NA	TGCAGTGCCCCATCTTTGGAATCCTACGAGCAGTACTTC	CSAPSLESYEQYF
TRBJ2-1	TRBV5-1	TRBD2	NA	TGCGCCAGCAGCTTGCGGGGGGGGTGGAATGAGCAGTTCTTC	CASSLRGGWNEQFF
TRBJ1-2	TRBV6-5	TRBD1	NA	TGTGCCAGCAGGAAACAGGGGGGTAGTCATGGCTACACCTTC	CASRKQGGSHGYTF
TRBJ2-7	TRBV13	NA	NA	TGTGCCAGCAGCTTCGGAGCGGAGACTAGCTCCTACGAGCAGTACTTC	CASSFGAETSSYEQYF
TRBJ2-3	TRBV6-5	NA	NA	TGTGCCAGCAGTTACTCGACCACAGATACGCAGTATTTT	CASSYSTTDTQYF
TRBJ2-5	TRBV6-1	NA	NA	TGTGCCAGCAGTGAAGCGAGGGTTATACAGTACTTC	CASSEARVIQYF
TRBJ2-3	TRBV6-5	TRBD2	many	TGTGCCAGCAGTTACTCGATGGCGGGAGGGCTCACAGATACGCAGTATTTT	CASSYSMAGGLTDTQYF
TRBJ2-3	TRBV21-1	NA	few	TGTGCCAGCAGCATGAGCGGGACTAGCACAGATACGCAGTATTTT	CASSMSGTSTDTQYF
TRBJ2-4	TRBV5-6	NA	NA	TGTGCCAGCAGCTTGGAAGGGGAGGCCAAAAACATTCAGTACTTC	CASSLEGEAKNIQYF
TRBJ2-3	TRBV12-3/TRBV12-4	TRBD2	NA	TGTGCCAGCAGTTGGGGAGGAGCGGGAATTTCCTACGGTACGCAGTATTTT	CASSWGGAGISYGTQYF
TRBJ2-3	TRBV6-1	TRBD2	NA	TGTGCCAGCAGCCAACTAGCGGGAGGGCCGGACACAGATACGCAGTATTTT	CASSQLAGGPDTDTQYF
TRBJ2-5	TRBV5-1	TRBD2	NA	TGCGCCAGCAGCTTGGGTGAGGGACTAGCGATCAAAGAGACCCAGTACTTC	CASSLGEGLAIKETQYF
TRBJ2-7	TRBV20-1	NA	once	TGCAGTGCCACGGGACGGACCGACTCCTACGAGCAGTACTTC	CSATGRTDSYEQYF
TRBJ2-7	TRBV6-1	NA	NA	TGTGCCAGCAGTGATTATTGGGGCTCCTACGAGCAGTACTTC	CASSDYWGSYEQYF
TRBJ2-2	TRBV5-1	NA	few	TGCGCCAGCAGCTCCGCTAGGGGCGGGGAGCTGTTTTTT	CASSSARGGELFF
TRBJ2-7	TRBV12-3/TRBV12-4	NA	NA	TGTGCCAGCAGTCCGGAGGTTGGCGAGCAGTACTTC	CASSPEVGEQYF
TRBJ2-7	TRBV3-1	NA	NA	TGTGCCAGCAGCCAAGTTGTTAGCGGAGGCTACGAGCAGTACTTC	CASSQVVSGGYEQYF
TRBJ1-1	TRBV14	NA	few	TGTGCCAGCAGCCAAGATCTTTGGGGACAAGCGATCACTGAAGCTTTCTTT	CASSQDLWGQAITEAFF
TRBJ1-4	TRBV10-3	NA	once	TGTGCCATCAGTGAGTCGGGGCCGAATGATGAAAAACTGTTTTTT	CAISESGPNDEKLFF
TRBJ1-2	TRBV24-1	TRBD1	NA	TGTGCCACCAGTGATTCAGGGGGACATGGCTACACCTTC	CATSDSGGHGYTF
TRBJ2-3	TRBV20-1	NA	NA	TGCAGTGCTAGACAGACCTTTAGCACAGATACGCAGTATTTT	CSARQTFSTDTQYF
TRBJ2-7	TRBV7-9	NA	NA	TGTGCCAGCAGCTTTAGGGTTATGGGCGAGCAGTACTTC	CASSFRVMGEQYF
TRBJ2-4	TRBV24-1	NA	NA	TGTGCCACCAGTAAGGTAGGGCCGGTAAACATTCAGTACTTC	CATSKVGPVNIQYF
TRBJ2-7	TRBV28	TRBD1	NA	TGTGCCAGCAGGGACGGACAGGGTTACTCCTACGAGCAGTACTTC	CASRDGQGYSYEQYF
TRBJ1-5	TRBV9	NA	many	TGTGCCAGCAGCCCGGGGGTGACAGGTAATCAGCCCCAGCATTTT	CASSPGVTGNQPQHF
TRBJ2-3	TRBV3-1	NA	NA	TGTGCCAGCAGGCTCCTAAGTGGCACAGATACGCAGTATTTT	CASRLLSGTDTQYF
TRBJ1-4	TRBV25-1	NA	NA	TGTGCCAGCGGTGGCAGGGTTAATGAAAAACTGTTTTTT	CASGGRVNEKLFF
TRBJ2-7	TRBV15	TRBD1	NA	TGTGCCACCAGCAGAGAACCGGGACAGGGACCCTCCGAGCAGTACTTC	CATSREPGQGPSEQYF